Described below is a single T cell receptor (beta chain) sequence and its context. Its antigen is still unknown. The sample comes from a study of response to subunit inactivated influenza vaccine. Study outcomes and limitations: Each seasonal influenza vaccination, the authors suggested, recruits few new T cells.

Germline values: CDR1 SGHRS, CDR2 YFSETQ. This CDR3 spans 16 amino acids. V lost 4 bases to trimming and J lost 4 bases, with 21 bases between them. TCRdb re-analysed the RT-PCR reads in MiXCR, keeping a single row per CDR3 protein. Here the sample spans around 490,000 distinct CDR3 sequences, under 9% being singletons. This clonotype originated in a man between 50 and 75 years old who received an inactivated influenza vaccine. This chain joins TRBV5-1 and TRBJ2-7, with D possibly being TRBD2 (6 bases). The sample consisted of PBMCs from blood, taken less than 30 months after vaccination. As DNA, the CDR3 is TGCGCCAGCAGCCCATATAACGGGCGGGATCGGTACGAGCAGTACTTC. It codes for CASSPYNGRDRYEQYF.